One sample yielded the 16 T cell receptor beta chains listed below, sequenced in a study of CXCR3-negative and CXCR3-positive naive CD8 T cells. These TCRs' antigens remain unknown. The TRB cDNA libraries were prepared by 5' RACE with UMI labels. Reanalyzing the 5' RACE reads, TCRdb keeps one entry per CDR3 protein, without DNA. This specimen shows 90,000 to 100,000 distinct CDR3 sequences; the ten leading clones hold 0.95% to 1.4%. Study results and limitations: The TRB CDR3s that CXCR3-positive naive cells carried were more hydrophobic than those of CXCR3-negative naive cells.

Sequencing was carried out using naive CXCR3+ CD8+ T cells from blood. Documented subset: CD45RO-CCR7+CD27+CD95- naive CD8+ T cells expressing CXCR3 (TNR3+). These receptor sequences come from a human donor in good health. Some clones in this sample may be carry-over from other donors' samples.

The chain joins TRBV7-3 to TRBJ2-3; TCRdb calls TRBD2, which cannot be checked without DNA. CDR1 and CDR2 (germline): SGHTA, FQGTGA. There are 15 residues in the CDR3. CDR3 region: CASSSSRASWDTQYF. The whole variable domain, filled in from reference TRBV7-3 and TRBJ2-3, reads GAGVSQTPSNKVTEKGKYVELRCDPISGHTALYWYRQSLGQGPEFLIYFQGTGAADDSGLPNDRFFAVRPEGSVSTLKIQRTERGDSAVYLCASSSSRASWDTQYFGPGTRLTVL.

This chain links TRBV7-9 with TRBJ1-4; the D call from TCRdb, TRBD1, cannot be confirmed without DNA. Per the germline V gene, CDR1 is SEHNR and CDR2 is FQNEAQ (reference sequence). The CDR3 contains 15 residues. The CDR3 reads CASSFPGADNEKLFF.

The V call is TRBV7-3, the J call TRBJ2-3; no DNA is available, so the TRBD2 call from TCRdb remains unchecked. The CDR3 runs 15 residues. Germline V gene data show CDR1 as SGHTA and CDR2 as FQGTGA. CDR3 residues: CASSSSGATTDTQYF.

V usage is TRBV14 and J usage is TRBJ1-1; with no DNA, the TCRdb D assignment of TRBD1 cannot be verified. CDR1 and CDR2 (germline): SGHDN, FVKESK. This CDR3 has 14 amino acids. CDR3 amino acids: CASSQMWGHNEAFF. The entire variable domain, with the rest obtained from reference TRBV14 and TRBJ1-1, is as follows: EAGVTQFPSHSVIEKGQTVTLRCDPISGHDNLYWYRRVMGKEIKFLLHFVKESKQDESGMPNNRFLAERTGGTYSTLKVQPAELEDSGVYFCASSQMWGHNEAFFGQGTRLTVV.

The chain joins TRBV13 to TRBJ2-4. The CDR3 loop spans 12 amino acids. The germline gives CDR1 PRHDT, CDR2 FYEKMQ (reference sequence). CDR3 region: CASSLDRNIQYF. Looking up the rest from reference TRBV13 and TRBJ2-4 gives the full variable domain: AAGVIQSPRHLIKEKRETATLKCYPIPRHDTVYWYQQGPGQDPQFLISFYEKMQSDKGSIPDRFSAQQFSDYHSELNMSSLELGDSALYFCASSLDRNIQYFGAGTRLSVL.

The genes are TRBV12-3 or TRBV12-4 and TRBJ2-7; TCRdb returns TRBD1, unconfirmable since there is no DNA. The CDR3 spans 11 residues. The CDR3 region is CASEGNYEQYF.

The CDR3 region is CSASGPTSWQETQYF. The chain links TRBV20-1 to TRBJ2-5; TCRdb reports TRBD2, a call that lacks DNA to check it against. CDR1 is DFQATT and CDR2 is SNEGSKA in the germline V gene (reference sequence). There are 15 residues in the CDR3.

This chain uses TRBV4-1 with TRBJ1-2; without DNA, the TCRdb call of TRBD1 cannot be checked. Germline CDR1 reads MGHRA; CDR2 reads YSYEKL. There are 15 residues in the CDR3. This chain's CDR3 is CASSQEGQGGYGYTF.

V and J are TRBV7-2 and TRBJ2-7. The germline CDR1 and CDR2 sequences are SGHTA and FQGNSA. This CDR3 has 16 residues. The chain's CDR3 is CASSLAIGPLMYEQYF.

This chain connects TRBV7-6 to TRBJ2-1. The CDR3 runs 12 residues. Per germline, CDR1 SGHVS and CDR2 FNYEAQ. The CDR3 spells CAGSPNYDEQFF.

The CDR3 protein is CASRLDGRPFF. J is TRBJ2-1 and V is TRBV7-9; lacking DNA, the TRBD1 call made by TCRdb goes unchecked. CDR1 is SEHNR, CDR2 FQNEAQ, per germline (reference sequence). This CDR3 region has 11 residues.

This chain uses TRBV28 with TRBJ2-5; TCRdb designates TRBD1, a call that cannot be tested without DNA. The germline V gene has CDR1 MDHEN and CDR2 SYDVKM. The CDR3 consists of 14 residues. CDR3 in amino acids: CASSLRGAAGTQYF. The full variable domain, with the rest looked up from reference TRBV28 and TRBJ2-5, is DVKVTQSSRYLVKRTGEKVFLECVQDMDHENMFWYRQDPGLGLRLIYFSYDVKMKEKGDIPEGYSVSREKKERFSLILESASTNQTSMYLCASSLRGAAGTQYFGPGTRLLVL.

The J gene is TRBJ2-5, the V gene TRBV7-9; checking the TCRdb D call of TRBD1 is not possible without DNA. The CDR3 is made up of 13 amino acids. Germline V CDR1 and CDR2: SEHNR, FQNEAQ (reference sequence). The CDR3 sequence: CASRGTGRETQYF.

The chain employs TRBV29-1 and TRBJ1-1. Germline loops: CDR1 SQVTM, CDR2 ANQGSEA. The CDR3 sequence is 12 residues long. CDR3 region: CSVGFMGAEAFF.

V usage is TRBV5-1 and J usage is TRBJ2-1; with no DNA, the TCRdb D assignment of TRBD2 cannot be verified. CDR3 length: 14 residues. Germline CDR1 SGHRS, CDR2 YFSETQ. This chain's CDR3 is CASTFQRGSNEQFF.

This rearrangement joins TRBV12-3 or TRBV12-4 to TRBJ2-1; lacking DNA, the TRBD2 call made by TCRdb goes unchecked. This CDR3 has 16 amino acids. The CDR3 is CASSLPDGLAYNEQFF.